This record concerns one T cell receptor (beta chain) sequence. The source of the sample is a study of shared clonotypes between healthy human individuals. Study overall: Contributing individuals were two females and a few males aged 18 to 49.

Using immunoSEQ multiplex PCR, the repertoire was profiled, and TCRdb retains in-frame clones only, with some absent. The profile shows over 750,000 clones, roughly 96% of them singletons. It was CD45RO-negative cells, positively selected for CCR7, that made up naive CD8 cells, with terminally differentiated effector memory CD45RA+ cells excluded. All of the donors resided in Nashville, Tennessee, and each was a Caucasian adult. Germline CDR1 reads SEHNR; CDR2 reads FQNEAQ (reference sequence). With 5 bases clipped from V and 2 bases from J, the junction kept 7 bases outside the gene matches. This CDR3 contains 18 residues.

The specimen was naive CD8+ T cells sorted from blood. V gene TRBV7-9 combines with J gene TRBJ2-1, with 15 nucleotides matching TRBD2. This clonotype was sampled from a man aged 25 to 40 in good health. This CDR3 is CASSIRTSGRVAYNEQFF. The CDR3 DNA reads TGTGCCAGCAGCATTAGGACTAGCGGGAGGGTGGCCTACAATGAGCAGTTCTTC. Full variable domain (rest looked up from reference TRBV7-9 and TRBJ2-1): DTGVSQNPRHKITKRGQNVTFRCDPISEHNRLYWYRQTLGQGPEFLTYFQNEAQLEKSRLLSDRFSAERPKGSFSTLEIQRTEQGDSAMYLCASSIRTSGRVAYNEQFFGPGTRLTVL.